This T cell receptor beta chain appears in the sequencing data of a study of CD8 T cells in Susac syndrome. Broader study findings: That the number of individuals in its TCR sequencing and HLA analysis was relatively small was acknowledged by the study.

The length of the CDR3 is 18 residues. Trimming took 3 bases from V and 4 from J; bases not matched to a gene: 11. Germline CDR1 is SGHTA and CDR2 is FQGNSA. Sequencing of TCR beta was performed on blood CD8+ and CD4+ T cells. CD8+ and CD4+ T cells were negatively isolated; TEMRA cells were FACS-enriched. When the RNA was reverse transcribed, random hexamers were used with an input of roughly 0.5 to 1 ug. Across 54 Vbeta and 13 Jbeta, immunoSEQ multiplex PCR amplified TCR beta CDR3. In TCRdb, the immunoSEQ multiplex PCR reads were re-called with MiXCR into one record per CDR3 protein. Of 200,000 to 300,000 distinct CDR3 sequences in the sample, 85% to 95% were seen once. On this clonotype itself: No antigen is known for it.

What was sequenced was CD4+ T cells from PBMCs. The receptor's source is a human donor with multiple sclerosis. This rearrangement joins TRBV7-2 to TRBJ2-1, with 11 bases matching TRBD2. CDR3 sequence: CASSLAIPSGRPYNEQFF. The CDR3 region has the DNA TGTGCCAGCAGCTTGGCGATTCCTAGCGGGAGGCCTTACAATGAGCAGTTCTTC.